The 28 T cell receptor beta chains below come from one sample, sequenced in a study of immune heterogeneity within non-small cell lung tumors. Multiplex PCR (32 V and 13 J primers) was used to amplify the TCR beta CDR3. TCRdb re-called the multiplex PCR reads through MiXCR, storing one row per CDR3 protein. The data show 14,000 to 15,000 distinct CDR3 sequences, around 28% seen once. For each sample, template was around 650 ng of bulk tumor genomic DNA. Several biopsies per primary tumor were taken during surgery, spaced as far apart as possible. Enrolled individuals presented with untreated, newly diagnosed non-small cell lung cancer and received curative surgery. The sample consisted of lung tumor tissue. These receptors were obtained from a man aged 40-55 years with non-small cell lung cancer.

The sample holds many counts of this clonotype. This chain's CDR3 is CSAPGTGNNEQFF. The CDR3 coding sequence is TGCAGCGCCCCCGGGACAGGGAACAATGAGCAGTTCTTC. The J gene is TRBJ2-1, the V gene TRBV20-1; 9 bases match TRBD1. The length of the CDR3 is 13 residues. Per germline, CDR1 DFQATT and CDR2 SNEGSKA (reference sequence).

Concerning this clonotype itself: A much larger clone lies a single base off, so this may be a read error. The chain employs TRBV7-9 and TRBJ1-2, with 12 nucleotides matching TRBD1. CDR1 and CDR2 from the germline V gene are SEHNR and FQNEAQ (reference sequence). This CDR3 has 18 amino acids. CDR3 protein: CASSPLPGQGAIYYDYTF. The CDR3 DNA reads as TGTGCCAGCAGCCCCCTACCGGGACAGGGGGCAATTTACTATGACTACACCTTC.

In regard to this clonotype: A much larger clone lies one base from this, so it may be a read error. J is TRBJ2-1 and V is TRBV12-3 or TRBV12-4; D unresolved. CDR3 length: 11 amino acids. V lost 7 bases, J lost 8 bases, and 9 bases lay in between. CDR3 in DNA: TGTGCCAGCAATAACTTCGATGAGCAGTTCTTC. Translation gives CASNNFDEQFF.

This clonotype is medium-sized (0.01 to 0.1%) in the sample. This chain connects TRBV20-1 to TRBJ2-7, with TRBD1 matching 7 bases. The J segment lost 2 bases and the V segment lost 4 bases, leaving 8 bases of the junction unmatched. The CDR3 has 14 amino acids. CDR1 is DFQATT and CDR2 is SNEGSKA in the germline V gene (reference sequence). The CDR3 is CSATRQGPTYEQYF. The CDR3, as DNA: TGCAGTGCTACTCGACAGGGCCCTACCTACGAGCAGTACTTC.

For this clonotype: This may stem from a read error, because a much larger clone lies one nucleotide away. The chain links TRBV3-1 to TRBJ1-1, with D hard to call. The CDR3 loop spans 14 amino acids. V was clipped by 0 bases and J by 9 bases, with 14 bases between them. Germline loops: CDR1 LGHDT, CDR2 YNNKEL (reference sequence). CDR3 bases: TGTGCCAGCAGCCAAGACAGCGACGACTCTAAAGCTTTCTTT. This encodes CASSQDSDDSKAFF.

This clonotype has only one observation. At one end, the junction sequence differs from germline, possibly due to a read error. The chain has TRBV7-3 and TRBJ1-1; D is uncertain. CDR1 and CDR2 (germline): SGHTA, FQGTGA. The CDR3 totals 14 residues. The CDR3 sequence is CASSFGRKNIEAFF. CDR3 DNA sequence: TGTGCCAGCAGCTTCGGACGGAAGAACATTGAAGCTTTCTTT.

By share of the sample, this clonotype is medium-sized. The chain employs TRBV28 and TRBJ1-2, with D perhaps matching TRBD1 (6 bases). Trimming took off 2 bases at V and 7 bases at J, with 11 bases between the two ends. In germline, CDR1 is MDHEN, CDR2 SYDVKM. This CDR3 is 13 amino acids long. The CDR3 DNA sequence: TGTGCCAGCAGTTTAACAGGGTTCGCTGGCTACACCTTC. This translates into CASSLTGFAGYTF.

This clonotype is judged medium-sized. J is TRBJ1-2 and V is TRBV7-9, with 7 bases that match TRBD1. CDR1 is SEHNR and CDR2 is FQNEAQ in the germline V gene (reference sequence). The V gene end was trimmed by 5 bases and the J gene end by 4 bases; junction bases not matched to a gene: 10. The CDR3 length is 15 residues. The CDR3 DNA reads TGTGCCAGCAGCCCGACAGGGACCCTCTCCTATGGCTACACCTTC. Translated: CASSPTGTLSYGYTF.

This clonotype occurred many times. This chain uses TRBV7-2 with TRBJ2-7, with D possibly called TRBD1 or TRBD2 (6 bases each). The CDR3 spans 14 residues. Trimming cost V 5 bases and J 0 bases, with 11 bases left between them. The germline V gene has CDR1 SGHTA and CDR2 FQGNSA. CDR3 amino acids: CASSGGLGSYEQYF. In nucleotides, the CDR3 is TGTGCCAGCAGCGGGGGGCTCGGCTCCTACGAGCAGTACTTC.

By proportion, this clonotype is medium-sized. This sequence joins TRBV7-9 and TRBJ2-7; possibly TRBD2 for D (5 bases). Germline CDR1 reads SEHNR; CDR2 reads FQNEAQ (reference sequence). Trimming stripped 5 bases from V and 1 base from J, with 6 bases between. This CDR3 contains 12 residues. The CDR3 here is CASSGESYEQYF. The CDR3 nucleotides read TGTGCCAGCAGCGGGGAGTCCTACGAGCAGTACTTC.

Notes on this clonotype: A read error is possible here, since a much larger clone lies one base away. The chain combines TRBV18 with TRBJ1-3, with a weak D call TRBD1 (6 bases). This CDR3 spans 15 amino acids. Germline assignment: CDR1 KGHSH and CDR2 LQKENI. CDR3 amino acids: CASSPSRGDGITIYF. The CDR3 region has the DNA TGTGCCAGCTCACCTTCCAGGGGTGACGGAATCACCATATATTTT.

Ten or more counts support this clonotype. This chain connects TRBV20-1 to TRBJ1-4; D is perhaps TRBD1 (6 bases). This CDR3 is 14 amino acids long. V lost 2 bases to trimming and J lost 8 bases, with 15 bases between them. Germline V gene lookup returns CDR1 DFQATT and CDR2 SNEGSKA (reference sequence). The CDR3 nucleotides are TGCAGTGCTAGACCCCACAGGGTTGGCGAAAAACTGTTTTTT. This sequence encodes CSARPHRVGEKLFF.

This clonotype showed up just a few times. V is TRBV6-1 and J is TRBJ2-6; D unclear. Germline CDR1 reads MNHNS; CDR2 reads SASEGT. CDR3 length: 16 amino acids. The V gene lost 6 bases and the J gene lost 6 bases, with 18 bases spanning the gap. CDR3 sequence (DNA): TGTGCCAGCAGCCCTTGGGCAGGTCCTATGGCCAACGTCCTGACTTTC. It translates to CASSPWAGPMANVLTF.

The J gene is TRBJ1-2, the V gene TRBV5-6; tentative D call: TRBD1 (5 bases). V lost 2 bases and J lost 4, with 15 bases in between. This CDR3 comprises 15 residues. In germline, CDR1 is SGHDT, CDR2 YYEEEE. The CDR3 spells CASSFRRGRGYGYTF. CDR3 sequence (DNA): TGTGCCAGCAGCTTTAGGAGGGGACGCGGCTATGGCTACACCTTC.

Points on this clonotype: A much larger clone lies one base from this, so it may be a read error. The CDR3 DNA follows: TGTGCCAGCAGTTTAGAAGCGGGAGGGCCGGCTCATGCAATTGAGCAGTTCTTC. Its protein is CASSLEAGGPAHAIEQFF. The V call is TRBV12-3 or TRBV12-4, the J call TRBJ2-1; TRBD2 matches at 10 bases. V shed 1 base, J shed 9 bases, and the junction held 15 bases outside the gene matches. The CDR3 contains 18 residues.

This clonotype counts as medium-sized. The genes are TRBV3-1 and TRBJ1-3, with D perhaps matching TRBD1 (5 bases). Trimming pared 3 bases from V and 0 bases from J, leaving 21 bases between. The CDR3 has 19 amino acids. The germline CDR1 and CDR2 sequences are LGHDT and YNNKEL (reference sequence). In nucleotides, the CDR3 is TGTGCCAGCAGCCAGAAGACAGCCATCACGATTTCCTCTGGAAACACCATATATTTT. Residues: CASSQKTAITISSGNTIYF.

Remarks on this clonotype: Since a much larger clone is just one base distant, this may be a read error. This sequence joins TRBV11-3 and TRBJ1-6; D ambiguous. The CDR3 is 13 residues long. The V gene's germline CDR1 is SGHNT and CDR2 YENEEA. V was pared by 9 bases and J by 10 bases, with 16 bases between. The DNA for the CDR3 is TGTGCCAGAAAACTTACGGAGTTGTCACCCCTCCACTTT. Protein: CARKLTELSPLHF. Looking up the rest from reference TRBV11-3 and TRBJ1-6 gives the full variable domain: EAGVVQSPRYKIIEKKQPVAFWCNPISGHNTLYWYLQNLGQGPELLIRYENEEAVDDSQLPKDRFSAERLKGVDSTLKIQPAELGDSAVYLCARKLTELSPLHFGNGTRLTVT.

This clonotype was counted between two and nine times. The chain couples TRBV9 to TRBJ2-5, with TRBD2 matching over 8 bases. V shed 3 bases, J shed 5 bases, and the junction held 9 bases outside the gene matches. The germline CDR1 and CDR2 sequences are SGDLS and YYNGEE. This CDR3 region has 15 residues. Written as DNA, the CDR3 is TGTGCCAGCAGCGAGTCGCCGGGGGGGTTGGAGACCCAGTACTTC. It specifies CASSESPGGLETQYF.

The rearrangement joins TRBV6-2 or TRBV6-3 to TRBJ2-6, with 8 bases lining up with TRBD1. The germline gives CDR1 MNHEY, CDR2 SVGEGT. The CDR3 sequence is 16 residues long. The J segment lost 4 bases and the V segment lost 4 bases, leaving 6 bases of the junction unmatched. The CDR3 region is CASSLQGAAGANVLTF. DNA for the CDR3: TGTGCCAGCAGTTTGCAGGGGGCGGCCGGGGCCAACGTCCTGACTTTC.

This clonotype appeared a few times. This chain connects TRBV7-8 to TRBJ2-5, with D unresolved. The CDR3 totals 13 residues. Trimming stripped 5 bases from V and 2 bases from J, with 9 bases between. CDR1 and CDR2 from the germline V gene are SGHVS and FQNEAQ. The CDR3 spells CASSVQLQETQYF. CDR3 nucleotide sequence: TGTGCCAGCAGCGTACAGCTACAAGAGACCCAGTACTTC. Based on the CDR3 plus reference TRBV7-8 and TRBJ2-5, the full variable domain is GAGVSQSPRYKVAKRGQDVALRCDPISGHVSLFWYQQALGQGPEFLTYFQNEAQLDKSGLPSDRFFAERPEGSVSTLKIQRTQQEDSAVYLCASSVQLQETQYFGPGTRLLVL.

This clonotype was detected a few times. The chain couples TRBV11-2 to TRBJ1-1; D is ambiguous. Germline loops: CDR1 SGHAT, CDR2 FQNNGV. This CDR3 is built from 12 residues. Trimming pared 5 bases from V and 11 bases from J, leaving 15 bases between. CDR3 region: CASSPSPTGAFF. In nucleotides, the CDR3 is TGTGCCAGCAGCCCTTCACCTACGGGGGCTTTCTTT. Together with reference TRBV11-2 and TRBJ1-1, the CDR3 gives the full variable domain: EAGVAQSPRYKIIEKRQSVAFWCNPISGHATLYWYQQILGQGPKLLIQFQNNGVVDDSQLPKDRFSAERLKGVDSTLKIQPAKLEDSAVYLCASSPSPTGAFFGQGTRLTVV.

This clonotype has more than one count but fewer than ten. The CDR3 DNA follows: TGTGCCAGCAGTGAGTCCTTTAGCGGGTCAGGCACAGATACGCAGTATTTT. It translates to CASSESFSGSGTDTQYF. J is TRBJ2-3 and V is TRBV6-1; 7 bases are a match to TRBD2. Per germline, CDR1 MNHNS and CDR2 SASEGT. Trimming removed 3 bases from V and 1 base from J; junction bases left unmatched: 10. CDR3 length: 17 amino acids.

This clonotype was counted only a few times. The chain has TRBV20-1 and TRBJ2-1; D gene ambiguous. The CDR3 extends over 15 amino acids. Trimming removed 4 bases at V and 7 bases at J, with 20 bases between. The germline gives CDR1 DFQATT, CDR2 SNEGSKA (reference sequence). CDR3 sequence: CSANPTMGKNNEQFF. The CDR3 DNA follows: TGCAGTGCTAATCCGACAATGGGCAAGAATAATGAGCAGTTCTTC.

As concerns this clonotype: Mismatch with germline at one junction end may stem from a read error. The rearrangement uses TRBV18 and TRBJ2-4; TRBD1 might be the D (5 bases). The CDR3 is 15 amino acids. Germline V lookup: CDR1 KGHSH, CDR2 LQKENI. The CDR3 loop reads CASSLYQGSKTIQYF. In nucleotides, the CDR3 is TGTGCCAGCTCACTCTACCAGGGTTCCAAAACCATTCAGTACTTC.

The table lists this clonotype with a few counts. V is TRBV7-6 and J is TRBJ1-6; TRBD1 might be the D (6 bases). Germline V gives CDR1 SGHVS, CDR2 FNYEAQ. V was shortened by 2 bases and J by 0 bases, with 14 bases between the two germline ends. The CDR3 is made up of 18 amino acids. The CDR3 coding sequence is TGTGCCAGCAGCTTACAAGACAGGTCGAGCTCCTATAATTCACCCCTCCACTTT. Its protein product is CASSLQDRSSSYNSPLHF.

This clonotype showed up many times. The J gene is TRBJ1-3, the V gene TRBV14; perhaps TRBD1 as D (5 bases). V gave up 10 bases and J gave up 3 bases, with 16 bases separating them. This CDR3 has 14 amino acids. Germline CDR1 SGHDN, CDR2 FVKESK. The DNA of the CDR3 is TGTGCCACCTCACGGGACCGCTATGGAAACACCATATATTTT. This encodes CATSRDRYGNTIYF. Using reference TRBV14 and TRBJ1-3 for the parts outside the CDR3, the full variable domain is EAGVTQFPSHSVIEKGQTVTLRCDPISGHDNLYWYRRVMGKEIKFLLHFVKESKQDESGMPNNRFLAERTGGTYSTLKVQPAELEDSGVYFCATSRDRYGNTIYFGEGSWLTVV.

In its sample, this clonotype is medium-sized. The rearrangement joins TRBV7-2 to TRBJ2-7; D possibly uses TRBD1 or TRBD2 (5 bases each). Trimming shortened V by 4 bases and J by 3 bases, and 13 bases separated the two germline ends. This CDR3 is built from 14 residues. Germline V CDR1 and CDR2: SGHTA, FQGNSA. The CDR3: CASSSGPTIYEQYF. Here the CDR3 DNA reads TGTGCCAGCAGCTCGGGACCGACGATCTACGAGCAGTACTTC.

This clonotype was picked up many times. The V and J genes are TRBV7-6 and TRBJ1-2, with 10 bases identical to TRBD1. The J segment lost 2 bases and the V segment lost 4 bases, leaving 7 bases of the junction unmatched. The CDR3 consists of 16 residues. The germline V gene encodes CDR1 SGHVS and CDR2 FNYEAQ. The CDR3 reads CASSSLPGQGNYGYTF. The CDR3 coding sequence is TGTGCCAGCAGCTCCCTCCCGGGACAGGGGAACTATGGCTACACCTTC.